Following are 11 T cell receptor beta chains from one sample sequenced in a study of early T cells in non-severe SARS-CoV-2 infection. TCRdb processed the 5' RACE reads anew with MiXCR; each CDR3 protein has one entry. The table records some 40,000 distinct CDR3 sequences, 5% to 6% of them present only once. Input material: whole blood. Receptors were obtained from an adult who was a healthcare worker with PCR-confirmed SARS-CoV-2 infection or an uninfected control (not recorded which).

About this clonotype itself: A much larger clone differs by one base, so this may be a read error. The chain is built from TRBV11-2 and TRBJ2-1; D may be TRBD2 (6 bases). The CDR3 is 14 residues long. V lost 7 bases, J lost 8 bases, and 18 bases lay in between. CDR1 is SGHAT and CDR2 is FQNNGV in the germline V gene. Here the CDR3 reads CASILGLAWDEQFF. The CDR3 DNA reads TGTGCCAGCATCTTGGGGCTAGCGTGGGATGAGCAGTTCTTC.

This clonotype was recorded at least ten times. The junction shows a germline mismatch at one end, possibly a read error. This chain uses TRBV7-7 with TRBJ1-6; D is uncertain. The germline V gene encodes CDR1 SSHAT and CDR2 FNYEAQ (reference sequence). The CDR3 contains 13 residues. CDR3 DNA sequence: TGTGCTAGCAGCCCGGACGGTAATTCACCCCTCCACTTT. This translates into CASSPDGNSPLHF.

This clonotype was detected ten times or more. V usage is TRBV20-1 and J usage is TRBJ2-7, with D possibly matching TRBD1 (7 bases). V was trimmed by 5 bases and J by 6 bases, leaving 17 bases between them. The CDR3 is 13 residues long. Germline CDR1 and CDR2: DFQATT and SNEGSKA (reference sequence). The CDR3, as DNA: TGCAGTGCTCATGCGGGGACAGTCGGCGAGCAGTACTTC. This codes for CSAHAGTVGEQYF.

Of note for this clonotype: A much larger clone lies a single base off, so this may be a read error. The V call is TRBV5-5, the J call TRBJ2-1; 10 bases agree with TRBD2. The CDR3 sequence is 16 residues long. Germline V CDR1 and CDR2: SGHKS, YYEKEE (reference sequence). The CDR3 DNA is TGTGCCAGCAGCTTGGATAGGACTAGCGGATACAATGAGCAGTCCTTC. Residues: CASSLDRTSGYNEQSF.

The CDR3: CASGGHGSYNEQFF. CDR3 coding DNA: TGTGCCTCAGGGGGGCACGGGTCCTACAATGAGCAGTTCTTC. The gene calls are TRBV5-4 and TRBJ2-1; TRBD1 is a possible D gene (7 bases). The V end lost 10 bases, the J end lost 1 base, and 15 bases lay between the germline ends. The CDR3 runs to 14 residues. CDR1 is SGHNT and CDR2 is YYREEE in the germline V gene (reference sequence).

In its sample, this clonotype was seen a few times. The chain has TRBV19 and TRBJ2-1, with 11 bases fitting TRBD2. Germline values: CDR1 LNHDA, CDR2 SQIVND (reference sequence). The V and J ends lost 1 base and 10 bases, in that order; junction bases with no gene match: 0. CDR3 size: 13 residues. The CDR3 bases are TGTGCCAGTAGTATAGGACTAGCGGGAGAGCAGTTCTTC. It encodes CASSIGLAGEQFF.

This clonotype appeared many times. The chain joins TRBV6-6 to TRBJ2-1; 7 bases agree with TRBD2. Germline CDR1 reads MNHNY; CDR2 reads SVGAGI (reference sequence). Trimming cost V 6 bases and J 7 bases; bases outside gene matches: 12. The CDR3 covers 15 residues. CDR3 sequence (DNA): TGTGCCAGCAGAGGCGCGGGCGGGAGCGGGAATGAGCAGTTCTTC. This encodes CASRGAGGSGNEQFF.

This clonotype was seen repeatedly, ten times or more. This chain joins TRBV7-2 and TRBJ1-5, with D unclear. The CDR3 extends over 13 amino acids. V lost 2 bases and J lost 7, with 9 bases in between. Germline CDR1 and CDR2: SGHTA and FQGNSA. The CDR3 protein is CASSLNLQQPQHF. The CDR3, as DNA: TGTGCCAGCAGCTTAAATCTTCAACAGCCCCAGCATTTT.

In its sample, this clonotype was seen many times. The rearrangement links TRBV3-1 to TRBJ1-1; D possibly corresponds to TRBD1 (5 bases). CDR1 LGHDT and CDR2 YNNKEL come from the germline V gene (reference sequence). The CDR3 contains 13 residues. V was trimmed by 4 bases and J by 0 bases, leaving 6 bases between them. CDR3 sequence (DNA): TGTGCCAGCAGCCGGACATTGAACACTGAAGCTTTCTTT. Amino acid sequence: CASSRTLNTEAFF. Looking up the rest from reference TRBV3-1 and TRBJ1-1 gives the full variable domain: DTAVSQTPKYLVTQMGNDKSIKCEQNLGHDTMYWYKQDSKKFLKIMFSYNNKELIINETVPNRFSPKSPDKAHLNLHINSLELGDSAVYFCASSRTLNTEAFFGQGTRLTVV.

V and J are TRBV12-3 or TRBV12-4 and TRBJ2-2; D remains ambiguous. Trimming took 4 bases from V and 9 from J, leaving 18 bases between them. The CDR3 loop spans 15 amino acids. The CDR3 bases are TGTGCCAGCAGTTGGGCCCAGGAATGGGAACGGGAGCTGTTTTTT. This encodes CASSWAQEWERELFF.

This clonotype was counted at least ten times. The gene calls are TRBV11-2 and TRBJ2-3; D unclear. CDR1 SGHAT and CDR2 FQNNGV come from the germline V gene. CDR3 size: 14 residues. V was trimmed by 5 bases and J by 6 bases, leaving 15 bases between them. The CDR3 nucleotides are TGTGCCAGCAGCCACCCCCCCGAGATGGATACGCAGTATTTT. This translates into CASSHPPEMDTQYF.